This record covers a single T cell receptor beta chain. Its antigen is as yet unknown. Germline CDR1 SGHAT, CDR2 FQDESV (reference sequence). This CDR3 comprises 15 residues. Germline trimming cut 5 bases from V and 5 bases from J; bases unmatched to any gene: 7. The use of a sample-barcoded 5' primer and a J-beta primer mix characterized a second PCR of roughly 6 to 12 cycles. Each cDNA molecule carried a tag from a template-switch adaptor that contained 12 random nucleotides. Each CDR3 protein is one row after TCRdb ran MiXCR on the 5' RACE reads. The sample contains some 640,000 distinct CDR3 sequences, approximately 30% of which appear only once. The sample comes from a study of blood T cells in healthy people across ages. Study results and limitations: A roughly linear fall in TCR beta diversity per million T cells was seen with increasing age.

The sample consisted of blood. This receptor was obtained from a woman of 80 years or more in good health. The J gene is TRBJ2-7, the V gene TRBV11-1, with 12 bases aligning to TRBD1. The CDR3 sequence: CASSQSGTGGDEQYF. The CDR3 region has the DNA TGTGCCAGCAGCCAGTCCGGGACAGGGGGCGACGAGCAGTACTTC.